These T cell receptor beta chains were read from a single sample in a study of cytomegalovirus exposure and HLA in healthy donors. The method was immunoSEQ multiplex PCR; TCRdb's version includes in-frame clones alone and lacks a portion of them. The table lists about 130,000 clones, 83% of them singletons, with roughly 3.7% in the top ten. The specimen was PBMCs. Every receptor here comes from a woman aged 40 to 55 in good health and CMV-seropositive. The CDR3 runs from the conserved cysteine through the conserved F or W. Each record gives: clone size, D gene, V gene, J gene, CDR3 protein, CDR3 DNA. A D gene is named only where the DNA matches it firmly. Some rows mark clone size as missing; the rest say once, few, many or name a class of expanded clone.

-	TRBD1	TRBV7-6	TRBJ2-1	CASSFGQGARDEQFF	TGTGCCAGCAGCTTCGGGCAGGGGGCGCGGGATGAGCAGTTCTTC
-	TRBD2	TRBV7-9	TRBJ2-7	CASSSKLSGRREQYF	TGTGCCAGCAGCTCCAAGCTTAGCGGGAGAAGGGAGCAGTACTTC
-	TRBD1	TRBV28	TRBJ1-2	CASSTIQGASYGYTF	TGTGCCAGCAGTACCATACAGGGGGCGAGCTATGGCTACACCTTC
-	TRBD1	TRBV2	TRBJ2-1	CASRGQGLNEQFF	TGTGCCAGCAGGGGACAGGGGCTAAATGAGCAGTTCTTC
-	-	TRBV29-1	TRBJ1-1	CSVGLTDSMNTEAFF	TGCAGCGTTGGACTTACCGACAGCATGAACACTGAAGCTTTCTTT
-	TRBD2	TRBV9	TRBJ2-7	CASSLGASGAGEQYF	TGTGCCAGCAGCCTCGGTGCTAGCGGAGCTGGGGAGCAGTACTTC
-	-	TRBV2	TRBJ2-1	CASSLGLNEQFF	TGTGCCAGCAGCCTCGGACTGAATGAGCAGTTCTTC
-	TRBD1	TRBV11-3	TRBJ2-5	CASSFTGGVETQYF	TGTGCCAGCAGCTTCACAGGGGGCGTAGAGACCCAGTACTTC
-	TRBD1	TRBV29-1	TRBJ2-7	CSVGTGLKYEQYF	TGCAGCGTCGGGACAGGGTTGAAGTACGAGCAGTACTTC
-	-	TRBV7-2	TRBJ1-2	CASSFLSNRVDGYTF	TGTGCCAGCAGCTTTCTTTCTAACAGGGTGGATGGCTACACCTTC
-	TRBD2	TRBV11-2	TRBJ2-7	CASSQKRDYPYEQYF	TGTGCCAGCAGCCAAAAACGGGACTACCCCTACGAGCAGTACTTC
few	-	TRBV18	TRBJ2-3	CASSLNGAASTDTQYF	TGTGCCAGCTCCCTTAACGGAGCAGCTAGCACAGATACGCAGTATTTT
-	TRBD1	TRBV6-4	TRBJ1-1	CASSGGQGGTEAFF	TGTGCCAGCAGCGGGGGACAGGGGGGCACTGAAGCTTTCTTT
-	TRBD2	TRBV19	TRBJ2-1	CASRSGLAIGEQFF	TGTGCCAGTAGATCGGGACTAGCAATTGGTGAGCAGTTCTTC
-	-	TRBV7-2	TRBJ2-3	CASRSQFSSTDTQYF	TGTGCCAGCAGGTCGCAGTTCTCTAGCACAGATACGCAGTATTTT
-	TRBD2	TRBV4-1	TRBJ2-1	CASSQSGSGGGNEQFF	TGCGCCAGCAGCCAATCGGGATCGGGAGGGGGCAATGAGCAGTTCTTC
-	-	TRBV5-6	TRBJ2-3	CASRLKGVDTQYF	TGTGCCAGCAGACTCAAGGGGGTGGATACGCAGTATTTT
few	-	TRBV2	TRBJ1-1	CASSEGLFVEAFF	TGTGCCAGCAGTGAAGGGCTGTTTGTTGAAGCTTTCTTT
-	TRBD2	TRBV4-1	TRBJ2-1	CASSQLAGTYNEQFF	TGCGCCAGCAGCCAGCTAGCGGGAACCTACAATGAGCAGTTCTTC
-	-	TRBV14	TRBJ2-3	CASSQDFGTGLSTDTQYF	TGTGCCAGCAGCCAAGATTTCGGAACAGGGCTTAGCACAGATACGCAGTATTTT
-	-	TRBV7-9	TRBJ1-2	CASSLAAGAGGYTF	TGTGCCAGCAGCTTAGCAGCAGGGGCAGGTGGCTACACCTTC
-	TRBD2	TRBV30	TRBJ2-1	CAWSGVSGLAGGPSYNEQFF	TGTGCCTGGAGTGGGGTTTCTGGACTAGCGGGAGGGCCATCCTACAATGAGCAGTTCTTC
-	TRBD2	TRBV7-3	TRBJ2-2	CASSLTTSGNTGELFF	TGTGCCAGCAGCTTAACCACTAGCGGGAACACCGGGGAGCTGTTTTTT
-	TRBD2	TRBV30	TRBJ2-7	CAWSRSGTSGPYEQYF	TGTGCCTGGAGCCGCTCCGGGACTAGCGGCCCCTACGAGCAGTACTTC
few	TRBD1	TRBV5-1	TRBJ2-2	CASSLWDSTGELFF	TGCGCCAGCAGCTTGTGGGACAGCACCGGGGAGCTGTTTTTT
-	-	TRBV15	TRBJ1-2	CATSRASTGNGYTF	TGTGCCACCAGCAGAGCGTCGACAGGAAATGGCTACACCTTC
-	TRBD1	TRBV10-3	TRBJ1-4	CAISEGTGAGEKLFF	TGTGCCATCAGTGAGGGGACAGGGGCCGGTGAAAAACTGTTTTTT
-	TRBD2	TRBV7-6	TRBJ2-1	CASSLIGLAGDNEQFF	TGTGCCAGCAGCTTAATTGGACTAGCGGGAGACAATGAGCAGTTCTTC
-	-	TRBV7-6	TRBJ2-7	CASSLDTSVYEQYF	TGTGCCAGCAGCCTGGACACCTCAGTCTACGAGCAGTACTTC
-	TRBD1	TRBV27	TRBJ1-5	CASSSTGGWSNQPQHF	TGTGCCAGCAGTTCGACAGGGGGTTGGAGCAATCAGCCCCAGCATTTT
-	-	TRBV10-2	TRBJ1-4	CASTPGVGANEKLFF	TGCGCCAGCACCCCGGGGGTCGGTGCTAATGAAAAACTGTTTTTT
-	TRBD1	TRBV5-1	TRBJ2-6	CASQGASGANVLTF	TGCGCCAGCCAGGGGGCCTCTGGGGCCAACGTCCTGACTTTC
-	-	TRBV19	TRBJ2-7	CASSINRVYEQYF	TGTGCCAGTAGTATCAACAGGGTCTACGAGCAGTACTTC
-	TRBD1	TRBV19	TRBJ1-2	CASSIDLQGASGYTF	TGTGCCAGTAGTATAGATTTACAGGGGGCTAGTGGCTACACCTTC
once	TRBD1	TRBV7-9	TRBJ2-3	CASSSGQGRDTQYF	TGTGCCAGCAGCTCCGGACAGGGGCGAGATACGCAGTATTTT
-	-	TRBV4-1	TRBJ2-1	CASSQQDLAIEQFF	TGCGCCAGCAGCCAACAGGATCTAGCGATCGAGCAGTTCTTC
-	-	TRBV28	TRBJ1-2	CASEQGSRGYTF	TGTGCCAGCGAACAGGGATCTCGAGGCTACACCTTC
-	TRBD1	TRBV9	TRBJ1-3	CASSPRGFQGDISGNTIYF	TGTGCCAGCAGCCCCCGTGGGTTCCAGGGGGACATTTCTGGAAACACCATATATTTT
few	-	TRBV6-1	TRBJ1-6	CASSDIPDSPLHF	TGTGCCAGCAGCGATATTCCAGATTCACCCCTCCACTTT